The subject of this entry is one TCR beta chain. Assay: immunoSEQ multiplex PCR; the TCRdb copy retains only in-frame clones and omits some. The table includes about 120,000 clones, over 80% detected once. This entry belongs to a study of control samples from healthy donors and cancer patients. This CDR3 has 15 residues. V was cut by 2 bases and J by 5 bases, with 12 bases left in between. Germline CDR1 MNHEY, CDR2 SMNVEV (reference sequence). This clonotype originated in a woman aged 50 to 60 in good health. Sequenced input: blood. The chain links TRBV27 to TRBJ1-4; D is possibly TRBD1 (6 bases). The chain's CDR3 is CASSLTGFANEKLFF. The CDR3 DNA follows: TGTGCCAGCAGTTTAACAGGGTTTGCAAATGAAAAACTGTTTTTT.